This is a list of T cell receptor beta chains from one sample in a study of CD8+CD57+ T cells in acquired aplastic anemia. Via MiXCR, TCRdb re-called the reads, giving one row per CDR3 protein. This sample carries roughly 500,000 distinct CDR3 sequences, 25% to 40% of them seen once, and the ten largest clones take nearly 0.85%. The sample comprised sorted CD4+, CD8+, or CD8+CD57+ T cells (not recorded which) from PBMCs. The source is a human donor with aplastic anemia. CDR3s include the opening cysteine and the closing phenylalanine or tryptophan. Fields, in order: D gene, J gene, V gene, clone size, CDR3 protein, CDR3 DNA. D genes are given only for firm matches. Size is omitted from some rows. Given values are once, few, many or a class for expanded clones.

D gene: NA
J gene: TRBJ1-2
V gene: TRBV5-1
clone size: many
CDR3 protein: CASSTGGRDYGYTF
CDR3 DNA: TGCGCCAGCAGCACCGGGGGGCGGGACTATGGCTACACCTTC

D gene: NA
J gene: TRBJ1-6
V gene: TRBV25-1
clone size: NA
CDR3 protein: CASSGKAKPNSPPHF
CDR3 DNA: TGTGCCAGCAGTGGCAAGGCCAAACCTAATTCACCCCCCCACTTT

D gene: NA
J gene: TRBJ2-3
V gene: TRBV19
clone size: few
CDR3 protein: CASSIQEGGIKNTQYF
CDR3 DNA: TGTGCCAGTAGTATACAGGAGGGAGGAATAAAAAATACGCAGTATTTT

D gene: TRBD1
J gene: TRBJ2-5
V gene: TRBV7-9
clone size: few
CDR3 protein: CASSLGQGAGSETQYF
CDR3 DNA: TGTGCCAGCAGCTTAGGACAGGGGGCAGGTTCGGAGACCCAGTACTTC

D gene: TRBD1
J gene: TRBJ1-1
V gene: TRBV11-1
clone size: NA
CDR3 protein: CASSLMGQGAVTEAFF
CDR3 DNA: TGTGCCAGCAGCTTAATGGGTCAGGGGGCGGTCACTGAAGCTTTCTTT

D gene: NA
J gene: TRBJ2-1
V gene: TRBV20-1
clone size: NA
CDR3 protein: CSARVPPGNEQFF
CDR3 DNA: TGCAGTGCTAGAGTACCACCAGGCAATGAGCAGTTCTTC

D gene: TRBD1
J gene: TRBJ1-6
V gene: TRBV6-1
clone size: NA
CDR3 protein: CASSPTGTGNSPLHF
CDR3 DNA: TGTGCCAGCTCACCAACCGGGACAGGGAATTCACCCCTCCACTTT

D gene: NA
J gene: TRBJ2-7
V gene: TRBV7-2
clone size: NA
CDR3 protein: CASSLALDRRSYEQYF
CDR3 DNA: TGTGCCAGCAGCTTAGCCCTGGACAGACGGAGCTACGAGCAGTACTTC

D gene: TRBD1
J gene: TRBJ2-2
V gene: TRBV2
clone size: NA
CDR3 protein: CASRNRGTGELFF
CDR3 DNA: TGTGCCAGCAGGAACAGGGGCACCGGGGAGCTGTTTTTT

D gene: TRBD1
J gene: TRBJ2-3
V gene: TRBV6-1
clone size: NA
CDR3 protein: CASSHRGFTTDTQYF
CDR3 DNA: TGTGCCAGCAGCCACAGGGGGTTTACGACAGATACGCAGTATTTT

D gene: NA
J gene: TRBJ1-5
V gene: TRBV2
clone size: NA
CDR3 protein: CASRDEGLPQHF
CDR3 DNA: TGTGCCAGCAGAGACGAAGGGTTGCCCCAGCATTTT

D gene: TRBD1
J gene: TRBJ1-6
V gene: TRBV20-1
clone size: NA
CDR3 protein: CSARQGAVSPLHF
CDR3 DNA: TGCAGTGCGAGACAGGGGGCTGTGTCACCCCTCCACTTT

D gene: NA
J gene: TRBJ1-4
V gene: TRBV19
clone size: NA
CDR3 protein: CASSMGLEKLFF
CDR3 DNA: TGTGCCAGTAGTATGGGCTTAGAAAAACTGTTTTTT

D gene: TRBD1
J gene: TRBJ1-5
V gene: TRBV25-1
clone size: NA
CDR3 protein: CASSERHRGDGQPQHF
CDR3 DNA: TGTGCCAGCAGTGAAAGACACAGGGGGGACGGTCAGCCCCAGCATTTT

D gene: TRBD1
J gene: TRBJ2-7
V gene: TRBV19
clone size: NA
CDR3 protein: CASSSPRDSTYEQYF
CDR3 DNA: TGTGCCAGTAGTTCGCCCCGGGACAGCACCTACGAGCAGTACTTC

D gene: NA
J gene: TRBJ1-2
V gene: TRBV6-2/TRBV6-3
clone size: many
CDR3 protein: CASSYARSGRDDYGYTF
CDR3 DNA: TGTGCCAGCAGTTACGCTCGGTCGGGTAGGGACGACTATGGCTACACCTTC

D gene: NA
J gene: TRBJ1-2
V gene: TRBV24-1
clone size: NA
CDR3 protein: CATSDPMTPGGYTF
CDR3 DNA: TGTGCCACCAGTGATCCCATGACCCCGGGAGGTTACACCTTC

D gene: NA
J gene: TRBJ1-2
V gene: TRBV9
clone size: many
CDR3 protein: CASSSSGDNYGYTF
CDR3 DNA: TGTGCCAGCAGCTCCTCCGGGGATAACTATGGCTACACCTTC

D gene: NA
J gene: TRBJ1-5
V gene: TRBV4-1
clone size: many
CDR3 protein: CASSQVIGGQPQHF
CDR3 DNA: TGCGCCAGCAGCCAAGTCATAGGAGGTCAGCCCCAGCATTTT

D gene: TRBD2
J gene: TRBJ2-1
V gene: TRBV25-1
clone size: many
CDR3 protein: CASSEYTGGLAGYNEQFF
CDR3 DNA: TGTGCCAGCAGTGAATATACGGGTGGACTAGCGGGGTACAATGAGCAGTTCTTC

D gene: NA
J gene: TRBJ1-5
V gene: TRBV7-9
clone size: NA
CDR3 protein: CASSVDTYQPQHF
CDR3 DNA: TGTGCCAGCAGCGTGGACACCTATCAGCCCCAGCATTTT

D gene: NA
J gene: TRBJ2-5
V gene: TRBV10-2
clone size: NA
CDR3 protein: CASSNGVDQETQYF
CDR3 DNA: TGCGCCAGCAGTAACGGGGTCGACCAAGAGACCCAGTACTTC